This T cell receptor beta chain was recorded in a study of T cell repertoires in cytomegalovirus infection. Study in general: Public TCR beta signatures were indicative of both CMV infection and a matching HLA type. Study-level results: Identification of carriers of CMV plus the relevant HLA was performed using cumulative public TCR beta family frequency. The study found HLA-C-restricted CMV-specific TCR beta clonotypes dominating the ex vivo response.

In regard to this clonotype: Its cognate antigen is unknown.

TCRdb re-derived calls from the reads in MiXCR, one entry per CDR3 protein. The table lists about 150,000 distinct CDR3 sequences, 23% of them singletons. Sequenced material: PBMCs. The TCR sequence derives from a human donor in good health (CMV status not recorded). Some clones in this sample may be carry-over from other donors' samples.

This chain's CDR3 is CSAVNTEAFF. CDR3 coding DNA: TGCAGCGCCGTGAACACTGAAGCTTTCTTT. The rearrangement uses TRBV29-1 and TRBJ1-1; unclear D gene. CDR1 is SQVTM and CDR2 is ANQGSEA in the germline V gene. Trimming took 7 bases from V and 0 from J, leaving 3 bases between them. This CDR3 is 10 amino acids long.